A single sample is the source of the 30 T cell receptor beta chains below, sequenced in a study of blood T cell repertoires in COVID-19 (dated by TCRdb to the early 2020s). Library prep was done by the immunoSEQ multiplex PCR assay. TCRdb re-hosts the immuneACCESS table, in-frame sequences only. Its copies lack some clones; in the studies checked, an unresolved V gene accounts for under half of them, and the cause for the rest is not known. The sample contains roughly 200,000 clones, about 85% of them found a single time. Approximately 18% of the sample is held by the ten biggest clonotypes. Sequences were obtained from PBMCs or T cells enriched from blood (not recorded which). All receptors come from a man aged 40-55 years who had recovered from COVID-19.

V usage is TRBV5-4 and J usage is TRBJ2-2; no clear D gene. The germline V gene encodes CDR1 SGHNT and CDR2 YYREEE (reference sequence). This CDR3 spans 13 amino acids. Trimming shortened V by 0 bases and J by 5 bases, and 5 bases separated the two germline ends. The CDR3 sequence is CASSLDSTGELFF. The CDR3 DNA follows: TGTGCCAGCAGCTTGGACAGTACCGGGGAGCTGTTTTTT.

The chain uses TRBV19 and TRBJ2-7; TRBD1 agrees at 11 bases. The germline gives CDR1 LNHDA, CDR2 SQIVND (reference sequence). The CDR3 runs to 15 residues. Trimming took 3 bases from V and 6 from J; bases not matched to a gene: 7. This chain's CDR3 is CASSIAGTGGGEQYF. Written as DNA, the CDR3 is TGTGCCAGTAGTATCGCCGGGACAGGGGGTGGCGAGCAGTACTTC.

This CDR3 reads CAISGHRGRNGELFF. DNA for the CDR3: TGTGCCATCAGTGGACACAGGGGAAGAAACGGGGAGCTGTTTTTT. This chain uses TRBV10-3 with TRBJ2-2; 7 bases line up with TRBD1. The V segment lost 4 bases and the J segment 7 bases; nucleotides outside the gene matches: 9. The CDR3 consists of 15 residues. CDR1 ENHRY and CDR2 SYGVKD come from the germline V gene.

The genes are TRBV5-6 and TRBJ1-5, with D unclear. Germline CDR1 reads SGHDT; CDR2 reads YYEEEE. This CDR3 contains 15 residues. V gave up 1 base and J gave up 6 bases, with 14 bases separating them. The CDR3: CASSLSSGGRQPQHF. For the CDR3, the DNA is TGTGCCAGCAGCTTGTCGTCTGGCGGGCGTCAGCCCCAGCATTTT. Full variable domain (rest looked up from reference TRBV5-6 and TRBJ1-5): DAGVTQSPTHLIKTRGQQVTLRCSPKSGHDTVSWYQQALGQGPQFIFQYYEEEERQRGNFPDRFSGHQFPNYSSELNVNALLLGDSALYLCASSLSSGGRQPQHFGDGTRLSIL.

The chain couples TRBV21-1 to TRBJ2-1; the D call in the table, TRBD1, was not verified against the DNA. TRBV21-1 is classified as a pseudogene. There are 16 residues in the CDR3. The CDR3 spells CASSKEVTTAYNEQFF. The DNA of the CDR3 is TGTGCCAGCAGCAAAGAGGTCACGACAGCTTACAATGAGCAGTTCTTC.

The chain combines TRBV30 with TRBJ1-2; 9 nucleotides match TRBD1. From germline, CDR1 is GTSNPN and CDR2 SVGIG (reference sequence). This CDR3 contains 14 residues. The V and J ends lost 2 bases and 7 bases, in that order; junction bases with no gene match: 8. CDR3 sequence reads: CAWSKTGGSGGYTF. For the CDR3, the DNA is TGTGCCTGGAGTAAAACAGGGGGCAGTGGTGGCTACACCTTC.

This clone was recorded a few times. The genes are TRBV7-9 and TRBJ2-1; TRBD1 matches 9 bases. After removal of 4 bases from V and 7 bases from J, the junction contained 5 bases not matched to a gene. The V gene's germline CDR1 is SEHNR and CDR2 FQNEAQ (reference sequence). This CDR3 spans 14 amino acids. The CDR3 reads CASSSVTGGNEQFF. DNA of the CDR3: TGTGCCAGCAGCTCCGTGACAGGGGGGAATGAGCAGTTCTTC.

The CDR3 nucleotides read TGTGCCAGCAGCGCGGGTGGGACAGGGGCCACGTACGAGCAGTACTTC. This gives the protein CASSAGGTGATYEQYF. The genes are TRBV13 and TRBJ2-7, with 10 nucleotides matching TRBD1. J was trimmed by 4 bases and V by 5 bases; bases with no gene match: 11. Germline V lookup: CDR1 PRHDT, CDR2 FYEKMQ (reference sequence). This CDR3 region has 16 residues.

The genes are TRBV7-9 and TRBJ1-6; the D gene is possibly TRBD1 (5 bases). The germline CDR1 and CDR2 sequences are SEHNR and FQNEAQ (reference sequence). The CDR3 spans 14 residues. The V end lost 1 base, the J end lost 10 bases, and 11 bases lay between the germline ends. The CDR3, as DNA: TGTGCCAGCAGCTTAGGACAGTCGGCCTCACCCCTCCACTTT. Its protein product is CASSLGQSASPLHF.

V gene TRBV29-1 combines with J gene TRBJ1-1; no clear D gene. V was shortened by 8 bases and J by 2 bases, with 9 bases between the two germline ends. The CDR3 covers 11 residues. The germline V gene encodes CDR1 SQVTM and CDR2 ANQGSEA. CDR3 DNA sequence: TGCAGCACTACCTTTAACACTGAAGCTTTCTTT. Translated, it gives CSTTFNTEAFF.

This rearrangement joins TRBV9 to TRBJ1-2; D is unresolved. Deletions cut 0 bases from V and 3 bases from J, with 12 bases between. The V gene's germline CDR1 is SGDLS and CDR2 YYNGEE. The CDR3 loop spans 15 amino acids. CDR3 in amino acids: CASSVAPHTYYGYTF. The DNA of the CDR3 is TGTGCCAGCAGCGTAGCCCCCCACACCTACTATGGCTACACCTTC.

This clone was detected only once. V is TRBV3-1 (or the pseudogene TRBV3-2) and J is TRBJ2-1; a weak D match, TRBD2 (5 bases). V was pared by 1 base and J by 10 bases, with 8 bases between. Germline CDR1 and CDR2: LGHDT and YNNKEL (reference sequence). There are 12 residues in the CDR3. For the CDR3, the DNA is TGTGCCAGCAGCCAAGGTTTAGCGGAGCAGTTCTTC. Translation: CASSQGLAEQFF.

This clone has only a few counts. J is TRBJ2-7 and V is TRBV7-9, with 9 nucleotides matching TRBD1. With V trimmed by 5 bases and J by 4 bases, 3 bases remained unmatched. The CDR3 runs 13 residues. CDR1 is SEHNR, CDR2 FQNEAQ, per germline (reference sequence). CDR3 sequence reads: CASSRQGVYEQYF. The CDR3 region has the DNA TGTGCCAGCAGCCGACAGGGGGTATACGAGCAGTACTTC. The full variable domain, with the rest looked up from reference TRBV7-9 and TRBJ2-7, is DTGVSQNPRHKITKRGQNVTFRCDPISEHNRLYWYRQTLGQGPEFLTYFQNEAQLEKSRLLSDRFSAERPKGSFSTLEIQRTEQGDSAMYLCASSRQGVYEQYFGPGTRLTVT.

The rearrangement uses TRBV5-1 and TRBJ2-7, with 8 bases lining up with TRBD2. This CDR3 is built from 17 residues. The germline gives CDR1 SGHRS, CDR2 YFSETQ. J was trimmed by 4 bases and V by 0 bases; bases with no gene match: 12. CDR3 DNA sequence: TGCGCCAGCAGCTTGGTAGGCGGGAGGACCAGGACTTACGAGCAGTACTTC. Translating gives CASSLVGGRTRTYEQYF.

This clone has only one observation. This chain uses TRBV28 with TRBJ1-1, with D maybe TRBD1 (5 bases). The germline V gene has CDR1 MDHEN and CDR2 SYDVKM. Trimming stripped 4 bases from V and 4 bases from J, with 19 bases between. The CDR3 is made up of 16 amino acids. The CDR3 loop is CASSSNWGRDSTEAFF. DNA for the CDR3: TGTGCCAGCAGTTCAAATTGGGGGAGGGATAGCACTGAAGCTTTCTTT.

This chain connects TRBV3-1 (or the pseudogene TRBV3-2) to TRBJ1-1; D not certain. CDR3 length: 12 residues. Trimming took off 7 bases at V and 4 bases at J, with 10 bases between the two ends. Germline V gives CDR1 LGHDT, CDR2 YNNKEL (reference sequence). The CDR3 here is CASTSGGTEAFF. CDR3 bases: TGTGCCAGCACCTCCGGCGGCACTGAAGCTTTCTTT.

The chain employs TRBV5-1 and TRBJ2-7; TRBD2 is a possible D gene (6 bases). V lost 0 bases to trimming and J lost 3 bases, with 10 bases between them. The CDR3 runs to 14 residues. Germline-derived CDR1 and CDR2 are SGHRS and YFSETQ. CDR3 nucleotide sequence: TGCGCCAGCAGCTTGGCGGACTATCACTACGAGCAGTACTTC. Protein: CASSLADYHYEQYF.

This rearrangement joins TRBV7-2 to TRBJ2-7; the match to TRBD1 covers 12 bases. This CDR3 is 14 amino acids long. The ends lost 5 bases at V and 7 bases at J; junction bases unmatched: 6. CDR1 is SGHTA, CDR2 FQGNSA, per germline. The CDR3 here is CASSRDRGRQEQYF. DNA for the CDR3: TGTGCCAGCAGCCGGGACAGGGGGCGTCAGGAGCAGTACTTC.

The genes are TRBV5-6 and TRBJ2-1; D remains ambiguous. Germline CDR1 is SGHDT and CDR2 is YYEEEE. The CDR3 length is 12 residues. V was clipped by 4 bases and J by 6 bases, with 8 bases between them. The CDR3 DNA sequence: TGTGCCAGCAGCGACGGGTCCAATGAGCAGTTCTTC. This codes for CASSDGSNEQFF.

The J gene is TRBJ1-3, the V gene TRBV7-2; no reliable D call. Trimming shortened V by 5 bases and J by 0 bases, and 14 bases separated the two germline ends. This CDR3 region has 16 residues. Germline V gene lookup returns CDR1 SGHTA and CDR2 FQGNSA. The CDR3 protein is CASSDPYSRSGNTIYF. For the CDR3, the DNA is TGTGCCAGCAGCGACCCCTACAGCCGCTCTGGAAACACCATATATTTT.

V gene TRBV24-1 combines with J gene TRBJ2-2, with a weak D call TRBD1 (6 bases). Trimming shortened V by 4 bases and J by 1 base, and 12 bases separated the two germline ends. The CDR3 sequence is 16 residues long. Germline V gives CDR1 KGHDR, CDR2 SFDVKD. The CDR3 is CATSEDRTGNTGELFF. CDR3 nucleotide sequence: TGTGCCACCAGTGAAGACAGGACCGGGAACACCGGGGAGCTGTTTTTT.

V is TRBV5-5 and J is TRBJ1-1; D is undetermined. V gave up 0 bases and J gave up 0 bases, with 9 bases separating them. The germline V gene has CDR1 SGHKS and CDR2 YYEKEE (reference sequence). The CDR3 totals 15 residues. The CDR3 DNA is TGTGCCAGCAGCTTGGCGGCAGACATGAACACTGAAGCTTTCTTT. It is translated as CASSLAADMNTEAFF.

The chain links TRBV30 to TRBJ1-1, with a weak D call TRBD1 (5 bases). Germline V gene sequence: CDR1 GTSNPN, CDR2 SVGIG (reference sequence). V was shortened by 5 bases and J by 2 bases, with 12 bases between the two germline ends. CDR3 size: 13 residues. DNA for the CDR3: TGTGCCTGGGAACCGGGACTTAACACTGAAGCTTTCTTT. Translation gives CAWEPGLNTEAFF.

This clone was observed a single time. The chain carries TRBV7-3 and TRBJ2-1, with D possibly matching TRBD1 (6 bases). Germline V gives CDR1 SGHTA, CDR2 FQGTGA. V was cut by 3 bases and J by 9 bases, with 15 bases left in between. The CDR3 is made up of 14 amino acids. This CDR3 is CASSFLRGAGEQFF. CDR3 nucleotides: TGTGCCAGCAGCTTCCTCAGGGGAGCAGGTGAGCAGTTCTTC.

The chain employs TRBV7-3 and TRBJ2-1; 10 bases align to TRBD1. With 4 bases clipped from V and 6 bases from J, the junction kept 6 bases outside the gene matches. This CDR3 comprises 15 residues. Germline V CDR1 and CDR2: SGHTA, FQGTGA. The CDR3 reads CASSSLRTGGNEQFF. The CDR3 DNA is TGTGCCAGCAGCTCCCTTAGGACAGGGGGCAATGAGCAGTTCTTC.

The count of this clone is one. V is TRBV6-2 or TRBV6-3 and J is TRBJ2-2; D possibly corresponds to TRBD1 (6 bases). V was shortened by 5 bases and J by 6 bases, with 7 bases between the two germline ends. The CDR3 sequence is 12 residues long. Per germline, CDR1 MNHEY and CDR2 SVGEGT. In DNA form, the CDR3 reads TGTGCCAGCAGTCCAGGGGCCGGGGAGCTGTTTTTT. Its translation is CASSPGAGELFF.

This clone was picked up one time. This rearrangement joins TRBV5-4 to TRBJ2-3; 11 nucleotides match TRBD2. CDR3 length: 16 amino acids. V gave up 0 bases and J gave up 3 bases; unmatched junction bases: 3. Germline V lookup: CDR1 SGHNT, CDR2 YYREEE (reference sequence). CDR3 sequence: CASSLGASGRTDTQYF. As DNA, the CDR3 is TGTGCCAGCAGCTTGGGCGCTAGCGGGAGGACAGATACGCAGTATTTT. Filled out from reference TRBV5-4 and TRBJ2-3, the complete variable domain reads ETGVTQSPTHLIKTRGQQVTLRCSSQSGHNTVSWYQQALGQGPQFIFQYYREEENGRGNFPPRFSGLQFPNYSSELNVNALELDDSALYLCASSLGASGRTDTQYFGPGTRLTVL.

This clone was seen a single time. V gene TRBV4-2 combines with J gene TRBJ2-1, with 7 nucleotides matching TRBD2. Germline V gives CDR1 LGHNA, CDR2 YNFKEQ. With V trimmed by 1 base and J by 3 bases, 6 bases remained unmatched. The CDR3 runs to 16 residues. This CDR3 reads CASSQVLAAVYNEQFF. As DNA, the CDR3 is TGTGCCAGCAGCCAAGTCCTAGCGGCGGTCTACAATGAGCAGTTCTTC.

The genes are TRBV4-1 and TRBJ2-2; the D gene is possibly TRBD1 (6 bases). V lost 1 base, J lost 5 bases, and 14 bases lay in between. The V gene's germline CDR1 is MGHRA and CDR2 YSYEKL. CDR3 length: 16 residues. The CDR3 nucleotides are TGCGCCAGCAGCCAAGCGCTAAGGGGGTCGACCGGGGAGCTGTTTTTT. This sequence encodes CASSQALRGSTGELFF.

The chain recombines TRBV19 with TRBJ1-5; the D gene is possibly TRBD1 (5 bases). The CDR3 sequence is 15 residues long. The germline V and J ends were trimmed by 6 bases and 0 bases, with 12 bases remaining between them. Germline V gives CDR1 LNHDA, CDR2 SQIVND (reference sequence). CDR3 DNA sequence: TGTGCCAGTAGCCCGTCAGGGTATAGCAATCAGCCCCAGCATTTT. It encodes CASSPSGYSNQPQHF.